This TCR beta chain was documented in a study of CD8 T cells in ankylosing spondylitis. This clonotype was seen repeatedly, ten times or more. Its antigen is as yet unknown. Each TCR beta library was made by quantitative 5'-RACE that incorporated molecular barcodes. TCRdb analysed the 5' RACE reads with MiXCR anew, one entry per CDR3 protein. The sample consists of more than 300,000 distinct CDR3 sequences, roughly 8% of them appearing once. Notes on the study in general: Before this, some motif variants had been reported in reactive arthritis synovial fluid and blood. Typical of ankylosing spondylitis blood, it appeared, was a TCR beta motif of 7 or 8 highly homologous variants. Clones linked to disease were reported to show significant enrichment in matched ankylosing spondylitis synovial fluid. Disease-linked clones were CD8+ and relatively rare in peripheral blood.

This clonotype was obtained from a male donor with ankylosing spondylitis. Material: blood, either unsorted or a sorted T cell fraction (not recorded which).

The CDR3 spells CASSSSGSVGEQYF. CDR3 bases: TGCGCCAGCAGCTCGAGCGGGAGCGTGGGGGAGCAGTACTTC. J is TRBJ2-7 and V is TRBV5-1; 8 positions agree with TRBD2. Germline V gives CDR1 SGHRS, CDR2 YFSETQ. J gave up 7 bases and V 3 bases, and 9 bases lay outside the gene matches. This CDR3 is built from 14 residues.